Sequencing of this T cell receptor (beta chain) was carried out in a study of T cell responses to AZD1222 COVID-19 vaccine. The study's findings and limits: The donors showed a predominance of white British ancestry and of females, with possible underestimation of clonal diversity.

Of note for this clone: Antigen specificity is unknown.

Germline CDR1 is SQVTM and CDR2 is ANQGSEA. V lost 6 bases and J 5 bases, leaving 10 bases between the germline ends. This CDR3 comprises 11 residues. Clones were sequenced by immunoSEQ multiplex PCR, and TCRdb holds only the in-frame ones, with some missing. The repertoire includes tens of thousands of clones, around nine tenths of them detected once, and roughly 14% sits in the top ten. The gene calls are TRBV29-1 and TRBJ2-5, with D unresolved. The TCR was taken from an adult in good health. The specimen was peripheral blood, collected on day 0 of AZD1222 vaccination. CDR3 region: CSVALGETQYF. DNA of the CDR3: TGCAGCGTCGCCTTGGGGGAGACCCAGTACTTC.